This entry lists 3 T cell receptor beta chains sequenced from one sample in a study of T cells in localized non-small cell lung cancer (dated by TCRdb to the early 2020s). Library method: the immunoSEQ multiplex PCR assay. Sourced from immuneACCESS, this table was stored by TCRdb with only in-frame sequences that have V and J called. A share of the clones is absent; for the studies checked, an unresolved V gene accounts for under half, and the remainder has no known explanation. The sample table lists tens of thousands of clones, around nine tenths of them with a count of one. The leading ten clones occupy 3.5% of the sample. The sequencing here drew on peripheral blood, taken before any cancer treatment. These receptors came from a man aged 18 to 49 with stage I lung adenocarcinoma.

Remarks on this clone: The sample holds other DNA sequences that translate to the same CDR3. The chain uses TRBV4-3 and TRBJ1-2; 10 bases are a match to TRBD1. Germline CDR1 is LGHNA and CDR2 is YSLEER. The CDR3 contains 20 residues. Trimming at V came to 0 bases and at J to 2 bases, leaving 15 bases not matched to a gene. As DNA, the CDR3 is TGCGCCAGCAGCCAAGATGGGCGGGACAGGGGAATCGGTCCGAACTATGGCTACACCTTC. Protein: CASSQDGRDRGIGPNYGYTF.

The chain combines TRBV5-1 with TRBJ1-4; D is perhaps TRBD1 (5 bases). This CDR3 region has 14 residues. Germline V lookup: CDR1 SGHRS, CDR2 YFSETQ. V was pared by 2 bases and J by 2 bases, with 7 bases between. CDR3 region: CASSFGGTNEKLFF. The CDR3 DNA is TGCGCCAGCAGCTTCGGGGGGACTAATGAAAAACTGTTTTTT.

V gene TRBV7-9 combines with J gene TRBJ1-2, with no clear D. The CDR3 consists of 15 residues. In germline, CDR1 is SEHNR, CDR2 FQNEAQ (reference sequence). Trimming cost V 7 bases and J 4 bases, with 19 bases left between them. In DNA form, the CDR3 reads TGTGCCAGCACGCCCCCCGAGTGGGTTTCCTATGGCTACACCTTC. It encodes CASTPPEWVSYGYTF.